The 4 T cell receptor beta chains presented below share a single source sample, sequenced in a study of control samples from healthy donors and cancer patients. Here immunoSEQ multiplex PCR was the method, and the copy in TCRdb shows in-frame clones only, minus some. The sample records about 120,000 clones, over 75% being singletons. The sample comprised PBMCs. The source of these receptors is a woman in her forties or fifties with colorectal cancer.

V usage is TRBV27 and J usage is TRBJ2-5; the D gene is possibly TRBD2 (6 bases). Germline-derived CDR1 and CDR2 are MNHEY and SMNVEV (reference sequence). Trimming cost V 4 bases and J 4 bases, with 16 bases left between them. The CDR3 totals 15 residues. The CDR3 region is CASSSLRGVGETQYF. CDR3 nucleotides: TGTGCCAGCAGTTCCTTGCGGGGAGTGGGAGAGACCCAGTACTTC.

The CDR3 coding sequence is TGTGCCAGCAGTGAATATAGGGCCGGGGAGACTGAAGCTTTCTTT. Amino acid sequence: CASSEYRAGETEAFF. V and J are TRBV6-1 and TRBJ1-1; D is ambiguous. Trimming removed 2 bases from V and 5 bases from J, with 15 bases in between. The CDR3 is 15 amino acids. CDR1 is MNHNS, CDR2 SASEGT, per germline.

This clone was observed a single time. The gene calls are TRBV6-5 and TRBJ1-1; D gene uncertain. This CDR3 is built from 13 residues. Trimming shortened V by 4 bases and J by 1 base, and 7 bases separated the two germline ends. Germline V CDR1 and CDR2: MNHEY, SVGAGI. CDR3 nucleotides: TGTGCCAGCAGTTTGGCGGGGAACACTGAAGCTTTCTTT. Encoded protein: CASSLAGNTEAFF.

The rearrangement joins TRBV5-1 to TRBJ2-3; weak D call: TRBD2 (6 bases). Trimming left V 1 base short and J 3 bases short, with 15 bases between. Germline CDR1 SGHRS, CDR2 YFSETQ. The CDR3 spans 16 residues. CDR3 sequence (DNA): TGCGCCAGCAGCTTGTACATCCTCGGGAGTACAGATACGCAGTATTTT. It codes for CASSLYILGSTDTQYF.